This T cell receptor (beta chain) is drawn from a study of T cells of healthy individuals. TCRdb used MiXCR to reprocess the 5' RACE reads, holding one entry per CDR3 protein. The sample has some 39,000 distinct CDR3 sequences, about 4.2% seen once. This clonotype was picked up many times. In germline, CDR1 is SNHLY, CDR2 FYNNEI. This CDR3 contains 14 residues. The V end was cut by 3 bases, the J end by 7 bases, with 12 bases between. The rearrangement links TRBV2 to TRBJ1-4; D is unresolved. This clonotype originated in a human donor in good health. The CDR3 region is CASSESRKGEKLFF. The CDR3 nucleotides read TGTGCCAGCAGTGAGAGCCGTAAGGGTGAAAAACTGTTTTTT.